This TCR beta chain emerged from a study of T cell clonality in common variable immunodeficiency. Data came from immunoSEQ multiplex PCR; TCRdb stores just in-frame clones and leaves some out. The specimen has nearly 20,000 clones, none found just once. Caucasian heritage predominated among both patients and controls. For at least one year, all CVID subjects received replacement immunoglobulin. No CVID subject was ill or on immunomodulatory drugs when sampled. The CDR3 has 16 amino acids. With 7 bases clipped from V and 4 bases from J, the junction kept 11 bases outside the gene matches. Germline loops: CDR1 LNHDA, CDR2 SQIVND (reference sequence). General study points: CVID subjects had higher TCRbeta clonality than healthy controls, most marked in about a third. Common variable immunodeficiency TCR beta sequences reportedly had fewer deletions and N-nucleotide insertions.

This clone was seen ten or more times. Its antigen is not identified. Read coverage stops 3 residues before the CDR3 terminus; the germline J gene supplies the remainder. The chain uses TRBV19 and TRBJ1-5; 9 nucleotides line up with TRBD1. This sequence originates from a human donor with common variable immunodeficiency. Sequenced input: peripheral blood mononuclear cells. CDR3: CASTSDRGSGNQPQHF. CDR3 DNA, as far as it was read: TGTGCCAGTACCTCGGACAGGGGTTCAGGAAATCAGCCC.